This TCR beta chain was obtained from a study of shared clonotypes between healthy human individuals. With 3 bases removed from V and 3 bases from J, the gap between germline ends came to 16 bases. The V gene's germline CDR1 is SGHRS and CDR2 YFSETQ. The CDR3 loop spans 15 amino acids. The assay was immunoSEQ multiplex PCR, and TCRdb's table has in-frame clones only and misses some. The sample shows about 990,000 clones, approximately 78% of them seen only once. It was into CD45RA+ naive and CD45RA-negative memory subsets that the CD4+ cells were split. Study-wide findings and caveats: The low donor count limited represented genetic and exposure-history diversity. Only blood was sampled; tissue repertoires likely differ. Non-shared clonotypes had lower generation probabilities than clonotypes shared by all four sorted-subset donors.

Turning to this clone: Its antigen is as yet unknown.

Sequencing was done on a sample of memory CD4+ T cells from PBMCs. Subset noted: CD45RA-negative fraction. The chain has TRBV5-1 and TRBJ2-7; no clear D. The clonotype comes from a man between 18 and 29 years old in good health. Some clones in this sample may be carry-over from other donors' samples. CDR3 region: CASSSSGLSNYEQYF. The DNA for the CDR3 is TGCGCCAGCAGCTCCTCGGGCCTAAGCAACTACGAGCAGTACTTC.